This TCR beta chain was captured in a study of T cells in Graves' hyperthyroidism and ophthalmopathy. As for the study in general: Peripheral blood samples were taken at initial diagnosis, prior to any treatment. Study-wide findings and caveats: Ophthalmopathy cases were set apart from stable hyperthyroidism by a 13 V-J model.

Amplification targeted TCR beta CDR3 regions from RNA transcripts. The HTBI primer set drove a first-round RT-PCR of the TCR CDR3. TCRdb processed the multiplex PCR reads anew with MiXCR; each CDR3 protein has one entry. This table has around 600,000 distinct CDR3 sequences, approximately 15% appearing once. A note on this clonotype: Its target is unknown.

CDR1 LGHDT and CDR2 YNNKEL come from the germline V gene (reference sequence). CDR3 size: 14 residues. V was pared by 5 bases and J by 7 bases, with 6 bases of the junction left unmatched. The receptor was isolated from a woman aged 25 to 39 with Graves' hyperthyroidism. The rearrangement uses TRBV3-1 and TRBJ2-1; 9 positions agree with TRBD2. Sequenced material: blood. CDR3: CASSTGGGGNEQFF. CDR3 in DNA: TGTGCCAGCAGCACCGGCGGGGGGGGTAATGAGCAGTTCTTC.